This TCR beta chain came from a study of shared clonotypes between healthy human individuals (dated by TCRdb to the early 2020s). Notes on the research overall: Two women and a few men aged 18 to 49 years were included in the cohort. Per donor, three plates each were used for CD4 naive and CD4 memory, two for CD8 naive, and one for CD8 memory. The study deeply sequenced blood TCR repertoires of five healthy adults to estimate repertoire size and the extent of clonotype sharing between individuals. To increase sequencing depth and limit assay-specific biases, TCR repertoire library preparation and sequencing were carried out by different laboratories using diverse techniques. Per donor, leukapheresis produced somewhere between about 0.94 and 10 billion PBMCs. On the study overall, not on this receptor specifically: Larger estimated clonotype richness was generally found for naive subsets than for memory subsets. Sampling was restricted to blood, and TCR repertoires in tissues likely differ from the TCR repertoires found in blood. Compared with non-shared clonotypes, clonotypes shared by all four sorted-subset donors had higher generation probabilities. Because the study included only a small number of donors, the genetic and exposure-history diversity represented was limited. When a few donors were compared, the shared fraction of clonotypes was about 5.2% for naive CD4, about 4% for naive CD8, 2% to 2.5% for memory CD4, and approximately 0.4% for memory CD8. Pairwise subsampling led to the expectation that sequencing depth would affect the degree of clonotype sharing among donors. Rarefaction of sorted-subset datasets indicated incomplete sequencing despite the large sequencing depth.

A word on this clone: Its antigen remains unidentified. No much larger clone exists at a distance of one base, and base qualities are not known.

For the CD8 naive samples, CD45RO-negative cells were positively selected for CCR7, yielding a CD45RA+CCR7+ population from which TemRA cells were excluded. The donors were healthy, HIV-negative adults who had no recently reported acute infections or vaccinations. All donors were Caucasian adults living in Nashville, Tennessee, USA. After blood collection by leukapheresis, PBMCs were isolated using Ficoll-Histopaque density gradient centrifugation and then cryopreserved in the vapor phase of liquid nitrogen. Analytical flow cytometry was used to check the purity and quantity of each magnetically sorted T cell population. Each sorted fraction had its genomic DNA isolated and then quantified by UV absorbance on a Nanodrop 2000c. Including cysteine and phenylalanine, the CDR3 has 15 amino acids. Solely the CDR3 DNA is kept, with 45 bases framed from the first base. CDR1 PRHDT and CDR2 FYEKMQ are derived from the germline V gene (reference sequence). The junction carries 9 bases between V and J, which are trimmed by 0 bases and 0 bases respectively.

Using the deep immunoSEQ assay, TCR CDR3 regions were amplified from genomic DNA by multiplex PCR. Extracted genomic DNA from each cell subset was distributed evenly across all wells of several immunoSEQ 96-well plates, and each plate was treated as a replicate. Each replicate PCR for sorted subsets received roughly 200 ng genomic DNA, equal to roughly 33,000 T cell genomes. Purified libraries were quantified with a Qubit 3.0 fluorometer, sized on a Bioanalyzer 2100, and re-quantified with the KAPA Library Quantification kit. Each immunoSEQ 96-well plate was sequenced on its own single-read 150-cycle Illumina NextSeq 550 flow cell. In the original analysis: Because the immunoSEQ output held only junctional sequences and lacked quality scores, the filtering could not match the filtering applied to full-length reads. To assign V/J genes and CDR3, sequences were annotated using PyIR, a Python wrapper for IgBLAST v1.9, with IMGT germline references. Reads with weak V/J assignments (E-value above 1e-6), missing CDR3, stop codons, out-of-frame junctions, or ambiguous translated residues were removed. V3J clonotypes were defined as sequences sharing the same inferred V gene, J gene, and CDR3 amino acid sequence. Percentage overlap between repertoires was calculated by dividing the number of shared unique clonotypes by the size of the smaller repertoire. Three approaches were used to assess repertoire richness: RTK rarefaction, the Chao1 estimator, and Recon v2.1 estimates of unobserved clonotypes. Generation probabilities for all TCRbeta clonotypes obtained by the gDNA method from several donors were computed using OLGA. TCRdb stores this immuneACCESS table with in-frame sequences only. Part of the clones is absent; in the studies checked, under half of the shortfall reflects unresolved V genes, and no reason is known for the rest. D and trimming come from the DNA, and the V and J calls and clone size come from that table. The sample table contains millions of clones; only one count was recorded for approximately 94% of them. The top ten constitute approximately 1.2% of the sample.

The sample consisted of naive CD8+ T cells sorted from blood. This specimen's cell subset or site label, per the study, means: CD45RA+CCR7+. The sequence links TRBV13 to TRBJ2-7, with TRBD2 perhaps the D gene, on 6 matching bases. This receptor was identified in a man younger than 30 in good health. The CDR3 has the sequence CASSLGAGNSYEQYF. The sequence in DNA is TGTGCCAGCAGCTTAGGGGCGGGAAACTCCTACGAGCAGTACTTC.